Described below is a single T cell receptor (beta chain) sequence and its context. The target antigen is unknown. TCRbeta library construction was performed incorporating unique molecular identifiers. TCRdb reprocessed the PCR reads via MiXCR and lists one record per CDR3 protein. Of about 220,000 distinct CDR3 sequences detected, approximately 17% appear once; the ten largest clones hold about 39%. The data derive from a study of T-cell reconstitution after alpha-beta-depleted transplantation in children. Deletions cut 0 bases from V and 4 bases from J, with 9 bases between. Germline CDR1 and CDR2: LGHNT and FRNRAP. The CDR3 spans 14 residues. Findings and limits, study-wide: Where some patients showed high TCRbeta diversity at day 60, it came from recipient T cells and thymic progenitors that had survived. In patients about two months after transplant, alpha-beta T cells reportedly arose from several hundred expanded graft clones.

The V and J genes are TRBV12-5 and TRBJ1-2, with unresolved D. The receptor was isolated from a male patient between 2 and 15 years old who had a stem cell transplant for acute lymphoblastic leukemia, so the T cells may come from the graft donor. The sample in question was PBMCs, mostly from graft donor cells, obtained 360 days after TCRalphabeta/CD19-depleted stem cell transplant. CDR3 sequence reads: CASGLVRGIYGYTF. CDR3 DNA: TGTGCTAGTGGTTTGGTACGGGGAATCTATGGCTACACCTTC.